One sample yielded the 21 T cell receptor beta chains listed below, sequenced in a study of blood T cell repertoires in COVID-19. Profiling relied on immunoSEQ multiplex PCR, and the TCRdb table lists in-frame clones only, not all of them. The table includes roughly 290,000 clones, roughly 90% detected once. Material for sequencing was PBMCs or T cells enriched from blood (not recorded which). These TCRs come from a woman aged 35 to 49 who had recovered from COVID-19.

This clone was counted once. The rearrangement links TRBV5-5 to TRBJ1-1, with 9 bases matching TRBD1. The CDR3 is 13 residues long. Losses at the gene ends were 4 bases for V and 7 bases for J; bases not matched to a gene: 5. In germline, CDR1 is SGHKS, CDR2 YYEKEE (reference sequence). The CDR3 loop reads CASSLDRGYEAFF. The CDR3 region has the DNA TGTGCCAGCAGCCTCGACAGGGGGTATGAAGCTTTCTTT.

The chain combines TRBV7-9 with TRBJ1-1; no clear D gene. Germline CDR1 reads SEHNR; CDR2 reads FQNEAQ (reference sequence). This CDR3 spans 13 amino acids. V lost 8 bases and J 3 bases, leaving 13 bases between the germline ends. Written as DNA, the CDR3 is TGTGCCAGCGGCAAAAATCTGGACACTGAAGCTTTCTTT. This gives the protein CASGKNLDTEAFF.

The J gene is TRBJ1-5, the V gene TRBV30; D not resolved. Between the trimmed V and J ends, which lost 4 bases and 6 bases, there was a span of 13 bases. The CDR3 has 13 amino acids. Germline CDR1 and CDR2: GTSNPN and SVGIG (reference sequence). This CDR3 is CAWKLGTGQPQHF. The CDR3 DNA follows: TGTGCCTGGAAACTTGGTACGGGTCAGCCCCAGCATTTT.

The J gene is TRBJ2-3, the V gene TRBV7-3; 8 bases line up with TRBD1. Germline V gene lookup returns CDR1 SGHTA and CDR2 FQGTGA. With 5 bases clipped from V and 6 bases from J, the junction kept 7 bases outside the gene matches. The CDR3 spans 14 residues. The CDR3 protein is CASSRGQGLDTQYF. CDR3 coding DNA: TGTGCCAGCAGCCGCGGACAGGGTTTGGATACGCAGTATTTT.

The chain couples TRBV19 to TRBJ1-2; D ambiguous. Germline V gene sequence: CDR1 LNHDA, CDR2 SQIVND (reference sequence). V lost 3 bases, J lost 8 bases, and 16 bases lay in between. The CDR3 consists of 14 residues. The CDR3 here is CASSMMGGGYGYTF. CDR3 coding DNA: TGTGCCAGTAGTATGATGGGAGGAGGGTACGGCTACACCTTC.

The chain uses TRBV19 and TRBJ1-5; D remains ambiguous. Trimming shortened V by 3 bases and J by 7 bases, and 10 bases separated the two germline ends. Looked up from germline, CDR1 is LNHDA and CDR2 is SQIVND (reference sequence). The CDR3 runs to 13 residues. The CDR3: CASSIAGKQPQHF. In DNA form, the CDR3 reads TGTGCCAGTAGTATCGCGGGTAAACAGCCCCAGCATTTT.

The V and J genes are TRBV14 and TRBJ1-1; D gene ambiguous. V was shortened by 4 bases and J by 0 bases, with 12 bases between the two germline ends. There are 15 residues in the CDR3. CDR1 and CDR2 from the germline V gene are SGHDN and FVKESK. Here the CDR3 DNA reads TGTGCCAGCAGCCTTCTAGGTACAATGAACACTGAAGCTTTCTTT. Translation gives CASSLLGTMNTEAFF.

The chain links TRBV5-5 to TRBJ2-7; D not certain. V shed 2 bases and J shed 3 bases, with 6 bases lying between them. The CDR3 has 12 residues. CDR1 SGHKS and CDR2 YYEKEE come from the germline V gene (reference sequence). This CDR3 is CASSFELYEQYF. The CDR3 DNA follows: TGTGCCAGCAGCTTCGAGCTCTACGAGCAGTACTTC. Based on the CDR3 plus reference TRBV5-5 and TRBJ2-7, the full variable domain is DAGVTQSPTHLIKTRGQQVTLRCSPISGHKSVSWYQQVLGQGPQFIFQYYEKEERGRGNFPDRFSARQFPNYSSELNVNALLLGDSALYLCASSFELYEQYFGPGTRLTVT.

This clone was found once. The chain employs TRBV29-1 and TRBJ2-5, with 12 bases matching TRBD2. J lost 4 bases, V lost 3 bases, and 3 bases had no gene match. The germline V gene encodes CDR1 SQVTM and CDR2 ANQGSEA. This CDR3 is 14 amino acids long. The CDR3 nucleotides are TGCAGCGTTGACGGGACTAGCGGGCGAGAGACCCAGTACTTC. The encoded protein is CSVDGTSGRETQYF. Complete variable domain (other parts from reference TRBV29-1 and TRBJ2-5): SAVISQKPSRDICQRGTSLTIQCQVDSQVTMMFWYRQQPGQSLTLIATANQGSEATYESGFVIDKFPISRPNLTFSTLTVSNMSPEDSSIYLCSVDGTSGRETQYFGPGTRLLVL.

The chain links TRBV20-1 to TRBJ1-2, with 7 bases identical to TRBD1. Germline loops: CDR1 DFQATT, CDR2 SNEGSKA (reference sequence). Trimming cost V 5 bases and J 7 bases; bases outside gene matches: 4. The CDR3 runs 11 residues. CDR3 sequence: CSASEGAGYTF. CDR3 nucleotide sequence: TGCAGTGCTTCAGAGGGGGCTGGCTACACCTTC.

The table lists this clone with a count of one. The chain uses TRBV2 and TRBJ1-2, with a weak D call TRBD1 (6 bases). Germline V gives CDR1 SNHLY, CDR2 FYNNEI. V lost 5 bases and J lost 2, with 9 bases in between. The CDR3 is 13 residues long. CDR3 DNA sequence: TGTGCCAGCAGTAGGGACACAAACTATGGCTACACCTTC. This translates into CASSRDTNYGYTF.

The chain has TRBV7-9 and TRBJ1-4; D perhaps matches TRBD1 (6 bases). Germline V lookup: CDR1 SEHNR, CDR2 FQNEAQ (reference sequence). The CDR3 is 16 residues long. Trimming cost V 2 bases and J 6 bases, with 16 bases left between them. The chain's CDR3 is CASSLMAGAQDEKLFF. Written as DNA, the CDR3 is TGTGCCAGCAGCTTAATGGCAGGGGCGCAGGATGAAAAACTGTTTTTT.

The chain couples TRBV11-2 to TRBJ1-2; D not resolved. Trimming removed 2 bases at V and 1 base at J, with 8 bases between. CDR3 length: 14 amino acids. Per germline, CDR1 SGHAT and CDR2 FQNNGV. The CDR3: CASSLSPVNYGYTF. CDR3 nucleotide sequence: TGTGCCAGCAGCTTATCACCGGTTAACTATGGCTACACCTTC.

The CDR3 sequence is CASSWNRQGVLYTF. In nucleotides, the CDR3 is TGTGCCAGCAGTTGGAATCGACAGGGCGTGCTCTACACCTTC. This chain uses TRBV28 with TRBJ1-2; 7 nucleotides line up with TRBD1. This CDR3 comprises 14 residues. The trim removed 4 bases at V and 10 bases at J, leaving 12 bases unmatched. Germline CDR1 and CDR2: MDHEN and SYDVKM.

This chain uses TRBV2 with TRBJ2-1; no reliable D call. This CDR3 region has 11 residues. Between the trimmed V and J ends, which lost 6 bases and 8 bases, there was a span of 8 bases. In germline, CDR1 is SNHLY, CDR2 FYNNEI. CDR3 DNA sequence: TGTGCCAGCAGGTCCCACTATGAGCAGTTCTTC. Translation gives CASRSHYEQFF.

The chain is built from TRBV24-1 and TRBJ2-1, with 14 bases aligning to TRBD2. The CDR3 is made up of 16 amino acids. Germline assignment: CDR1 KGHDR and CDR2 SFDVKD. Trimming at V came to 4 bases and at J to 7 bases, leaving 5 bases not matched to a gene. CDR3: CATSDPGTSGRNEQFF. The CDR3 DNA reads as TGTGCCACCAGTGACCCCGGGACTAGCGGGAGAAATGAGCAGTTCTTC.

The J gene is TRBJ2-1, the V gene TRBV10-1; D is possibly TRBD1 (5 bases). V shed 4 bases and J shed 5 bases, with 15 bases lying between them. Germline V gives CDR1 WNHNN, CDR2 SYGVQD (reference sequence). The CDR3 consists of 15 residues. In DNA form, the CDR3 reads TGCGCCAGCAGTGGTAAGGGGCCAGGCGACAATGAGCAGTTCTTC. It encodes CASSGKGPGDNEQFF.

The rearrangement joins TRBV7-9 to TRBJ1-6; 8 bases line up with TRBD1. Germline V gene sequence: CDR1 SEHNR, CDR2 FQNEAQ (reference sequence). The CDR3 has 16 amino acids. V was pared by 5 bases and J by 7 bases, with 10 bases of the junction left unmatched. CDR3 in amino acids: CASSPNGQGKNSPLHF. In DNA form, the CDR3 reads TGTGCCAGCAGCCCTAATGGACAGGGAAAGAATTCACCCCTCCACTTT.

The gene calls are TRBV5-1 and TRBJ1-1, with 9 bases fitting TRBD1. CDR3 length: 16 amino acids. The ends lost 0 bases at V and 1 base at J; junction bases unmatched: 4. CDR1 is SGHRS and CDR2 is YFSETQ in the germline V gene. CDR3: CASSLDPGQGNTEAFF. The CDR3 DNA sequence: TGCGCCAGCAGCTTGGACCCGGGACAGGGGAACACTGAAGCTTTCTTT.

This chain joins TRBV9 and TRBJ2-7; D gene uncertain. Per germline, CDR1 SGDLS and CDR2 YYNGEE. The CDR3 is 14 residues long. Trimming took 0 bases from V and 3 from J, leaving 10 bases between them. CDR3 protein: CASSVAFNSYEQYF. CDR3 bases: TGTGCCAGCAGCGTAGCTTTTAACAGCTACGAGCAGTACTTC.

This clone was detected only a few times. This chain uses TRBV10-3 with TRBJ2-1, with D maybe TRBD2 (7 bases). CDR1 ENHRY and CDR2 SYGVKD come from the germline V gene. Trimming removed 2 bases at V and 5 bases at J, with 10 bases between. The CDR3 is made up of 14 amino acids. CDR3 DNA sequence: TGTGCCATCAGTGAGAGGGGGGGCAACAATGAGCAGTTCTTC. It yields the protein CAISERGGNNEQFF.